A single sample gave rise to the 10 T cell receptor beta chains below, sequenced in a study of Graves' ophthalmopathy and Graves' hyperthyroidism. The study amplified TCR beta CDR3 regions using RNA transcripts. The first round was an RT-PCR with HTBI primers, and the second round was a multiplex PCR. TCRdb fed the multiplex PCR reads into MiXCR, producing one record per CDR3 protein. The table records some 380,000 distinct CDR3 sequences, approximately 15% of them present only once. Sample: peripheral blood. These receptors came from a woman younger than 35 with stable Graves' hyperthyroidism.

This clonotype was picked up many times. The chain is built from TRBV19 and TRBJ1-1, with a tentative D call TRBD1 (6 bases). CDR1 and CDR2 from the germline V gene are LNHDA and SQIVND (reference sequence). CDR3 size: 14 residues. V was trimmed by 9 bases and J by 1 base, leaving 15 bases between them. This CDR3 reads CASEGHPSNTEAFF. For the CDR3, the DNA is TGTGCCAGCGAGGGACACCCTTCGAACACTGAAGCTTTCTTT.

Many counts were recorded for this clonotype. The rearrangement links TRBV9 to TRBJ1-1; tentative D call: TRBD1 (5 bases). Germline CDR1 SGDLS, CDR2 YYNGEE. The CDR3 contains 14 residues. The ends were cut back, 0 bases at V and 9 bases at J, with 15 bases in the middle. CDR3 in amino acids: CASSVDDSVGKAFF. CDR3 nucleotide sequence: TGTGCCAGCAGCGTAGACGACAGCGTCGGTAAAGCTTTCTTT.

The rearrangement joins TRBV7-2 to TRBJ2-7; tentative D call: TRBD1 (5 bases). The V end was cut by 6 bases, the J end by 0 bases, with 15 bases between. This CDR3 has 15 residues. Germline V gene data show CDR1 as SGHTA and CDR2 as FQGNSA. CDR3 coding DNA: TGTGCCAGCAGTCCCGACAGACACAGCTCCTACGAGCAGTACTTC. This gives the protein CASSPDRHSSYEQYF.

Only a few counts were recorded for this clonotype. The chain is built from TRBV6-5 and TRBJ2-5; 9 bases map to TRBD1. With 0 bases clipped from V and 2 bases from J, the junction kept 4 bases outside the gene matches. This CDR3 is built from 16 residues. From germline, CDR1 is MNHEY and CDR2 SVGAGI. CDR3 in amino acids: CASSYSKGTGQETQYF. In DNA form, the CDR3 reads TGTGCCAGCAGTTACTCGAAGGGGACAGGGCAAGAGACCCAGTACTTC.

At least ten counts were recorded for this clonotype. J is TRBJ1-5 and V is TRBV19, with 9 bases lining up with TRBD1. Germline V CDR1 and CDR2: LNHDA, SQIVND (reference sequence). This CDR3 is built from 15 residues. V trimming: 5 bases; J trimming: 5 bases; junction bases outside the gene matches: 7. CDR3 nucleotide sequence: TGTGCCAGTAGTTCCGACAGGGGGTTCGATCAGCCCCAGCATTTT. Protein: CASSSDRGFDQPQHF.

This rearrangement joins TRBV2 to TRBJ2-5; TRBD2 agrees at 10 bases. CDR1 and CDR2 from the germline V gene are SNHLY and FYNNEI. V was pared by 3 bases and J by 3 bases, with 4 bases of the junction left unmatched. The CDR3 is 15 residues long. The CDR3: CASSDRLAGEETQYF. The CDR3 DNA sequence: TGTGCCAGCAGTGATAGGCTAGCGGGGGAAGAGACCCAGTACTTC.

The rearrangement uses TRBV20-1 and TRBJ2-5; 9 bases match TRBD2. J gave up 3 bases and V 4 bases, and 15 bases lay outside the gene matches. CDR3 length: 17 amino acids. The germline V gene encodes CDR1 DFQATT and CDR2 SNEGSKA (reference sequence). The CDR3 loop is CSAKGASGVGGEETQYF. The CDR3 DNA is TGCAGTGCTAAAGGGGCTAGCGGGGTCGGAGGGGAAGAGACCCAGTACTTC.

This clonotype has ten or more counts. This sequence joins TRBV11-2 and TRBJ1-5, with D maybe TRBD1 (5 bases). The germline V gene has CDR1 SGHAT and CDR2 FQNNGV. This CDR3 has 17 amino acids. Trimming took off 5 bases at V and 2 bases at J, with 19 bases between the two ends. The CDR3 region has the DNA TGTGCCAGCAGCCGTAGGAGGGACCCTTTCGGCAATCAGCCCCAGCATTTT. Encoded protein: CASSRRRDPFGNQPQHF. Looking up the rest from reference TRBV11-2 and TRBJ1-5 gives the full variable domain: EAGVAQSPRYKIIEKRQSVAFWCNPISGHATLYWYQQILGQGPKLLIQFQNNGVVDDSQLPKDRFSAERLKGVDSTLKIQPAKLEDSAVYLCASSRRRDPFGNQPQHFGDGTRLSIL.

This clonotype was found many times. J is TRBJ1-5 and V is TRBV19; D perhaps matches TRBD1 (6 bases). V lost 1 base to trimming and J lost 0 bases, with 7 bases between them. In germline, CDR1 is LNHDA, CDR2 SQIVND (reference sequence). This CDR3 is built from 15 residues. The CDR3 is CASSIGTDSNQPQHF. The CDR3 nucleotides read TGTGCCAGTAGTATAGGGACAGATAGCAATCAGCCCCAGCATTTT.

This clonotype was counted at least ten times. The chain has TRBV12-3 or TRBV12-4 and TRBJ1-1; D might be TRBD1 (6 bases). The CDR3 is made up of 15 amino acids. The V and J ends lost 6 bases and 1 base respectively, with 15 bases between them. The CDR3, as DNA: TGTGCCAGCAGGGGATCAGGGGCGCGGAACACTGAAGCTTTCTTT. Encoded protein: CASRGSGARNTEAFF.